This T cell receptor beta chain emerged from a study of blood T cells in healthy people across ages. Study summary: There was about one barcoded beta molecule captured by template switching per two T cells.

A second PCR of about 6 to 11 cycles used a sample-barcoded 5' primer and a J-beta primer mix. Each CDR3 protein is one row after TCRdb ran MiXCR on the 5' RACE reads. Among about 760,000 distinct CDR3 sequences listed, approximately 60% were seen once. On this clonotype: What it recognizes is unknown.

The CDR3 runs 21 residues. The V gene's germline CDR1 is DFQATT and CDR2 SNEGSKA (reference sequence). Points from the study as a whole: A roughly linear age-dependent decrease characterized TCR beta diversity per million T cells. What prevented conclusive comparison of naive and antigen-experienced cells was that PBMCs were unsorted.

The receptor was derived from a man aged 35 to 55 in good health. Material for sequencing was blood. This chain joins TRBV20-1 and TRBJ2-7, with 13 bases fitting TRBD2. Near its end, the DNA agrees better with TRBJ2-5, so the J call may be wrong. CDR3 protein: CSARDPRLLTSGRRTQETQYF. The DNA for the CDR3 is TGCAGTGCTAGAGATCCCCGTCTTCTGACTAGCGGGAGGAGGACCCAGGAGACCCAGTACTTC.